Following are 25 T cell receptor beta chains from one sample sequenced in a study of CXCR3-negative and CXCR3-positive naive CD8 T cells. These receptors' antigens are unknown. UMI labels and 5' RACE were used to prepare the TRB cDNA libraries. TCRdb reprocessed the 5' RACE reads and reports one entry per CDR3 protein, with no DNA. The record lists over 150,000 distinct CDR3 sequences, of which the ten most abundant hold less than 0.55%. Overall study results and limits: More hydrophobic TRB CDR3s were found in CXCR3-positive naive cells than in CXCR3-negative naive cells.

Specimen: naive CXCR3+ CD8+ T cells from blood. The subset denotes: CD45RO-CCR7+CD27+CD95- naive CD8+ T cells expressing CXCR3 (TNR3+). These receptors came from a human donor in good health. Some clones in this sample may be carry-over from other donors' samples.

The chain employs TRBV6-1 and TRBJ2-1; TCRdb proposes TRBD2, but this gene call is untestable without DNA. The CDR3 has 14 amino acids. Per the germline V gene, CDR1 is MNHNS and CDR2 is SASEGT. The CDR3: CASGDRGLYNEQFF.

The V gene is TRBV6-6, the J gene TRBJ2-7; TCRdb picks TRBD1, but there is no DNA to check that call. CDR3 size: 16 residues. Germline loops: CDR1 MNHNY, CDR2 SVGAGI (reference sequence). CDR3 region: CASSSRGQRPHYEQYF.

The genes are TRBV6-5 and TRBJ1-2; the D gene TCRdb calls, TRBD1, cannot be checked with no DNA. The germline CDR1 and CDR2 sequences are MNHEY and SVGAGI. The length of the CDR3 is 15 residues. Here the CDR3 reads CASRDRGNLGFGYTF.

The rearrangement uses TRBV28 and TRBJ1-3; the TCRdb D gene call, TRBD1, has no DNA to confirm it. Germline-derived CDR1 and CDR2 are MDHEN and SYDVKM. The CDR3 has 16 residues. CDR3 loop: CASSLIEGARRNTIYF.

This rearrangement joins TRBV7-9 to TRBJ2-1; TCRdb returns TRBD2, unconfirmable since there is no DNA. CDR3 size: 21 residues. CDR1 is SEHNR, CDR2 FQNEAQ, per germline (reference sequence). The CDR3 region is CASALPGLAGGRDSSYNEQFF.

The rearrangement links TRBV7-9 to TRBJ2-7; absent DNA, TCRdb's TRBD1 call cannot be checked. CDR1 and CDR2 (germline): SEHNR, FQNEAQ (reference sequence). CDR3 size: 14 residues. The chain's CDR3 is CASSLAGQVGEQYF. Using reference TRBV7-9 and TRBJ2-7 for the parts outside the CDR3, the full variable domain is DTGVSQNPRHKITKRGQNVTFRCDPISEHNRLYWYRQTLGQGPEFLTYFQNEAQLEKSRLLSDRFSAERPKGSFSTLEIQRTEQGDSAMYLCASSLAGQVGEQYFGPGTRLTVT.

The chain links TRBV9 to TRBJ2-1; the TCRdb call, TRBD2, lacks DNA for checking. The CDR3 runs to 14 residues. Germline assignment: CDR1 SGDLS and CDR2 YYNGEE. The CDR3 loop reads CASNPSGAINEQFF.

J is TRBJ1-1 and V is TRBV5-1; TCRdb calls TRBD1, which cannot be checked without DNA. The CDR3 sequence is 15 residues long. CDR1 is SGHRS and CDR2 is YFSETQ in the germline V gene. Here the CDR3 reads CASSLAGGGHTEAFF.

The J gene is TRBJ2-1, the V gene TRBV2; the D call from TCRdb, TRBD2, cannot be confirmed without DNA. Germline CDR1 reads SNHLY; CDR2 reads FYNNEI. The CDR3 has 17 residues. The CDR3 is CASMGGGARLGYNEQFF. The whole variable domain, filled in from reference TRBV2 and TRBJ2-1, reads EPEVTQTPSHQVTQMGQEVILRCVPISNHLYFYWYRQILGQKVEFLVSFYNNEISEKSEIFDDQFSVERPDGSNFTLKIRSTKLEDSAMYFCASMGGGARLGYNEQFFGPGTRLTVL.

The chain is built from TRBV7-9 and TRBJ2-1; TCRdb lists TRBD2, though no DNA is available to test this call. The length of the CDR3 is 20 residues. Per the germline V gene, CDR1 is SEHNR and CDR2 is FQNEAQ (reference sequence). The CDR3 sequence: CASSYLPLTSGSTSYNEQFF.

V gene TRBV2 combines with J gene TRBJ2-1; TCRdb's D gene call, TRBD1, goes unchecked for lack of DNA. Germline lookup yields CDR1 SNHLY and CDR2 FYNNEI. The CDR3 extends over 15 amino acids. The CDR3 is CASSDPRGLDNEQFF.

The rearrangement links TRBV7-8 to TRBJ1-6. The CDR3 consists of 15 residues. The germline V gene encodes CDR1 SGHVS and CDR2 FQNEAQ. This chain's CDR3 is CASSPRAGLNSPLHF.

V gene TRBV20-1 combines with J gene TRBJ2-7; TCRdb calls TRBD2, which cannot be checked without DNA. In germline, CDR1 is DFQATT, CDR2 SNEGSKA (reference sequence). This CDR3 has 16 amino acids. CDR3 residues: CSAEPGLAGEIYEKYF.

The genes are TRBV5-1 and TRBJ1-3; the TRBD1 assignment by TCRdb is unverifiable without DNA. The CDR3 totals 14 residues. From germline, CDR1 is SGHRS and CDR2 YFSETQ. This chain's CDR3 is CASSAGTSGNTIYF.

CDR3 in amino acids: CASSSSGEVEETQYF. The chain uses TRBV28 and TRBJ2-5; TCRdb lists TRBD2, though no DNA is available to test this call. Per germline, CDR1 MDHEN and CDR2 SYDVKM. This CDR3 comprises 15 residues.

The chain couples TRBV6-5 to TRBJ2-2; the TCRdb call, TRBD2, lacks DNA for checking. Germline loops: CDR1 MNHEY, CDR2 SVGAGI. The length of the CDR3 is 15 residues. This chain's CDR3 is CASSYGGRATGELFF.

V gene TRBV7-8 combines with J gene TRBJ2-3; lacking DNA, the TRBD2 call made by TCRdb goes unchecked. Germline CDR1 and CDR2: SGHVS and FQNEAQ. There are 16 residues in the CDR3. CDR3 residues: CASSLQAGGPKDTQYF.

V and J are TRBV7-9 and TRBJ2-6; checking the TCRdb D call of TRBD1 is not possible without DNA. Per germline, CDR1 SEHNR and CDR2 FQNEAQ (reference sequence). The CDR3 covers 17 residues. CDR3 sequence: CASSSGDGISGANVLTF.

The V gene is TRBV7-9, the J gene TRBJ2-5; TCRdb indicates TRBD1, and absent DNA this call remains unverified. There are 14 residues in the CDR3. Germline CDR1 SEHNR, CDR2 FQNEAQ (reference sequence). The CDR3 loop reads CASLPDSAQETQYF.

This chain uses TRBV9 with TRBJ1-2. This CDR3 region has 16 residues. Germline CDR1 is SGDLS and CDR2 is YYNGEE. The CDR3 is CASSGFPTGTPYGYTF.

This chain joins TRBV12-3 or TRBV12-4 and TRBJ2-7; with no DNA, the TCRdb D assignment of TRBD2 cannot be verified. CDR3 size: 15 residues. The CDR3 protein is CASSPLAGEWYEQYF.

The V gene is TRBV19, the J gene TRBJ1-1; TCRdb's D gene call, TRBD1, goes unchecked for lack of DNA. The CDR3 extends over 14 amino acids. Germline V gene data show CDR1 as LNHDA and CDR2 as SQIVND (reference sequence). The CDR3 here is CASSSVTGTFEAFF.

The J gene is TRBJ1-2, the V gene TRBV5-6. This CDR3 contains 13 residues. Germline values: CDR1 SGHDT, CDR2 YYEEEE. CDR3 residues: CASSWPTSGGYTF.

V gene TRBV4-2 combines with J gene TRBJ2-7. The germline gives CDR1 LGHNA, CDR2 YNFKEQ. CDR3 length: 14 amino acids. CDR3 protein: CASSQDSSSYEQYF.

The chain links TRBV28 to TRBJ2-7. This CDR3 is 12 amino acids long. In germline, CDR1 is MDHEN, CDR2 SYDVKM. Here the CDR3 reads CASSLNICEQYF.